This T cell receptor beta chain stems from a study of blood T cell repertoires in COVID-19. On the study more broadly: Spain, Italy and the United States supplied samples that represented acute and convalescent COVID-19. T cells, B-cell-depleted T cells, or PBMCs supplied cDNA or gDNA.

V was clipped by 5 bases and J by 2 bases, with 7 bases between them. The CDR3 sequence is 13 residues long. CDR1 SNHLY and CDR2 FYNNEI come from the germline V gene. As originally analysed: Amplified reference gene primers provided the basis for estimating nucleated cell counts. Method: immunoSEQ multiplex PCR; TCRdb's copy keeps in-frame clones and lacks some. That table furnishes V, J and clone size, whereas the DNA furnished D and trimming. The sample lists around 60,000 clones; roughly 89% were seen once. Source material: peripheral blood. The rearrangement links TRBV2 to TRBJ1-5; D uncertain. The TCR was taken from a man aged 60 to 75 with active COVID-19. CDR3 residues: CASSIDGNQPQHF. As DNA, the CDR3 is TGTGCCAGCAGTATAGATGGCAATCAGCCCCAGCATTTT.